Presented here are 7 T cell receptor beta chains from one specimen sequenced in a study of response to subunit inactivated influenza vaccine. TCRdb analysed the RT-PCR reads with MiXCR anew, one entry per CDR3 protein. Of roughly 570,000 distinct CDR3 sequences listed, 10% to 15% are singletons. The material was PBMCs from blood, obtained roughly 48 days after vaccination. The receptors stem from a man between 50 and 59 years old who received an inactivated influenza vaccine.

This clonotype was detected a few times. CDR3 sequence reads: CASGKDGLTYEQYF. For the CDR3, the DNA is TGTGCCAGCGGAAAGGACGGACTCACCTACGAGCAGTACTTC. The J gene is TRBJ2-7, the V gene TRBV28; D perhaps matches TRBD2 (5 bases). V shed 8 bases and J shed 2 bases, with 16 bases lying between them. The germline CDR1 and CDR2 sequences are MDHEN and SYDVKM. The length of the CDR3 is 14 residues.

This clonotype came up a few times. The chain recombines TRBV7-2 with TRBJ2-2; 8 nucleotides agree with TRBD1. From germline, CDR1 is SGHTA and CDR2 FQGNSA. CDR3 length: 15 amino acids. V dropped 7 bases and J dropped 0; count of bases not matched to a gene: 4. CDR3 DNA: TGTGCCAGCAACGACAGGGGCCCGAACACCGGGGAGCTGTTTTTT. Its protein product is CASNDRGPNTGELFF.

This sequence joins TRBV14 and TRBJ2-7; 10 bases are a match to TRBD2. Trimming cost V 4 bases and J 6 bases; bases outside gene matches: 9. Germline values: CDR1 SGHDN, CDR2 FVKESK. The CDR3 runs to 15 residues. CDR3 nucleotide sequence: TGTGCCAGCAGCCCCCGAGCGGGAGGGCCGATCGAGCAGTACTTC. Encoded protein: CASSPRAGGPIEQYF.

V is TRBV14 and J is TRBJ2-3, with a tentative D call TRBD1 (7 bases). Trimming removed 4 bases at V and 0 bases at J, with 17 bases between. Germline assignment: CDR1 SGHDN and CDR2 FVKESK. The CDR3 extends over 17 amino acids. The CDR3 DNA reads TGTGCCAGCAGCCCCTTCCAGGGGGGTGGAAGCACAGATACGCAGTATTTT. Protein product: CASSPFQGGGSTDTQYF.

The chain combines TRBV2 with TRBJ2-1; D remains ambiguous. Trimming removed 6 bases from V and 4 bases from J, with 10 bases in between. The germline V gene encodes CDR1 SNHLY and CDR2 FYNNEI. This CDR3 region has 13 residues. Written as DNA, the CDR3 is TGTGCCAGCAGCGTCGGACCTTACAATGAGCAGTTCTTC. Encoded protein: CASSVGPYNEQFF. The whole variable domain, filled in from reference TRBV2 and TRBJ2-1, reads EPEVTQTPSHQVTQMGQEVILRCVPISNHLYFYWYRQILGQKVEFLVSFYNNEISEKSEIFDDQFSVERPDGSNFTLKIRSTKLEDSAMYFCASSVGPYNEQFFGPGTRLTVL.

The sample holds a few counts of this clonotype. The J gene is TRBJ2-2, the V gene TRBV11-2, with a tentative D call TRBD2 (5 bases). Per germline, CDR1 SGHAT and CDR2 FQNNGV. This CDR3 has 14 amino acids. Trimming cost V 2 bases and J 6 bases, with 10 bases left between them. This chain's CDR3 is CASSLHWTAGELFF. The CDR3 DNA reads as TGTGCCAGCAGCTTACACTGGACTGCCGGGGAGCTGTTTTTT.

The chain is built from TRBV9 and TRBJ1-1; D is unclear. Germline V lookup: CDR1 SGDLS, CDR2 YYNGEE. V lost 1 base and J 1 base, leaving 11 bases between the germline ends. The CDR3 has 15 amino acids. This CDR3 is CASSVNDLTNTEAFF. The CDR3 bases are TGTGCCAGCAGCGTAAATGACTTGACGAACACTGAAGCTTTCTTT.